This paragraph reports one T cell receptor (beta chain). Its antigen is not known. This record comes from a study of OX40 agonist ivuxolimab in advanced cancers. The wider study: Eligibility rules accepted prior anti-PD-1, anti-PD-L1 or anti-CTLA-4 therapy, and around 44% had some. One patient with hepatocellular carcinoma and two with cutaneous melanoma, three in all, had partial responses.

Some clones are missing from TCRdb's copy, which holds only in-frame ones; the method was immunoSEQ multiplex PCR. Of under 55,000 clones listed, around 85% were seen once; the top ten hold around 6.4%. V gave up 4 bases and J gave up 3 bases, with 13 bases separating them. The CDR3 covers 14 residues. Per the germline V gene, CDR1 is SGHRS and CDR2 is YFSETQ. The study's findings and limits: CD4+ and CD8+ blood T cells expanded clonally by week 6 at 0.1 to 3.0 mg/kg.

V gene TRBV5-1 combines with J gene TRBJ2-5; maybe TRBD1 (5 bases). Material: CD4+ or CD8+ T cells sorted from blood, obtained in a trial of the OX40 agonist ivuxolimab. The receptor was isolated from an adult with an advanced solid tumor such as melanoma, head and neck, liver or kidney cancer. CDR3 amino acids: CASSPRALEETQYF. CDR3 DNA sequence: TGCGCCAGCAGCCCCAGGGCTTTGGAAGAGACCCAGTACTTC.